This TCR beta chain was sequenced for a study of blood T cell repertoires in COVID-19. Germline CDR1 reads WSHSY; CDR2 reads SAAADI. J gave up 4 bases and V 6 bases, and 6 bases lay outside the gene matches. There are 15 residues in the CDR3. Using immunoSEQ multiplex PCR, the repertoire was profiled, and TCRdb retains in-frame clones only, with some absent. The table records approximately 190,000 clones, around 87% of them present only once. V is TRBV10-2 and J is TRBJ2-2, with 9 bases lining up with TRBD2. The source of this sequence is a woman aged 35 to 49 in a cohort exposed to, infected with or recovered from COVID-19 (not recorded which). The sample was PBMCs or T cells enriched from blood (not recorded which). The CDR3 region is CASRSGGKVTGELFF. The CDR3 coding sequence is TGCGCCAGCAGAAGCGGGGGGAAAGTCACCGGGGAGCTGTTTTTT.